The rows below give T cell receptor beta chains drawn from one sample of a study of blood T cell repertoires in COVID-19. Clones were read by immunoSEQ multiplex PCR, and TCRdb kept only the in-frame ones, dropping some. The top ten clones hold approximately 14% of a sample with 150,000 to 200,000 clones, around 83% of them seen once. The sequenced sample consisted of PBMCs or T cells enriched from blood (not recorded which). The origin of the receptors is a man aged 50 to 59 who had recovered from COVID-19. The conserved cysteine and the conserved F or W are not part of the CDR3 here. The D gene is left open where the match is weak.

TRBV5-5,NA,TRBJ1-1,ASSWTEMNTEAF
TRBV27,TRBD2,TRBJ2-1,ASSLSRLAGHNEQF
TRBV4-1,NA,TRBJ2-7,ASSHRDEQY
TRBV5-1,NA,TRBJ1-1,ASSVQRSTRQQAF
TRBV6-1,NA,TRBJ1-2,ASSEGSGWSYGYT
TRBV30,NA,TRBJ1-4,AWSVLGGFSEKLF
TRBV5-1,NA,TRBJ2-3,ASSDRQGGLY
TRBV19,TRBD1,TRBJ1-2,ASSTRQGDYGYT
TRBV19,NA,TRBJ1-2,ASIQGPYYGYT
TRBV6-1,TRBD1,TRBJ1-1,ASSDTGQINTEAF
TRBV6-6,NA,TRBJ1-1,ASSKMQGATEAF
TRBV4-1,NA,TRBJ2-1,ASYEGRGGSGEQF
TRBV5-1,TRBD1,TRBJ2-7,ASSQGQGQSYEQY
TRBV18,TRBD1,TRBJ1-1,ASSPSHRGGRSEAF
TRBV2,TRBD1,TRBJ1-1,ATGQEITQAF
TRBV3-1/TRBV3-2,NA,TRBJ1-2,ASSQDRRYGYT